A selection of T cell receptor beta chains follows, all from one sample in a study of blood T cells in healthy people across ages. One entry per CDR3 protein, called by TCRdb with MiXCR from the 5' RACE reads. Seen here are fewer than 1.5 million distinct CDR3 sequences, roughly 40% observed once, and the top ten hold 7.9%. The sequenced sample consisted of blood. The receptor set was obtained from a woman in her late teens or twenties in good health. The conserved cysteine and the conserved F or W are not part of the CDR3 here.

J gene: TRBJ2-7
V gene: TRBV9
CDR3 protein: ACSVEDSPYEQY

J gene: TRBJ2-5
V gene: TRBV12-3/TRBV12-4
CDR3 protein: ASSLGQANGETQY

J gene: TRBJ2-1
V gene: TRBV4-1
CDR3 protein: ASSHLLSGRARNEQF

J gene: TRBJ2-1
V gene: TRBV4-1
CDR3 protein: ASSQVIAGEQF

J gene: TRBJ2-2
V gene: TRBV10-3
CDR3 protein: AIRTFLAGEDTGELF

J gene: TRBJ2-2
V gene: TRBV6-5
CDR3 protein: ASRAAGVAGELF

J gene: TRBJ2-5
V gene: TRBV2
CDR3 protein: ASSENRETQY

J gene: TRBJ1-1
V gene: TRBV7-3
CDR3 protein: ASSLTFNTEAF

J gene: TRBJ2-1
V gene: TRBV5-1
CDR3 protein: ASSPRARLYNEQF

J gene: TRBJ2-7
V gene: TRBV28
CDR3 protein: ASSLLLAEQY

J gene: TRBJ2-1
V gene: TRBV6-4
CDR3 protein: ASSNEENEQF

J gene: TRBJ2-3
V gene: TRBV10-3
CDR3 protein: AITQGLTDAQY

J gene: TRBJ2-7
V gene: TRBV21-1
CDR3 protein: ASSKDRLLYEQY

J gene: TRBJ2-7
V gene: TRBV6-1
CDR3 protein: ASSDRGVHEQY

J gene: TRBJ2-5
V gene: TRBV9
CDR3 protein: ASSAQTGQETQY

J gene: TRBJ1-1
V gene: TRBV5-1
CDR3 protein: ASSLEGSSTEAF

J gene: TRBJ2-1
V gene: TRBV7-9
CDR3 protein: ASSPGTSGWDEQF

J gene: TRBJ1-1
V gene: TRBV29-1
CDR3 protein: SAWTGPGTEAF

J gene: TRBJ2-3
V gene: TRBV27
CDR3 protein: ASRSMDRGLDTQY

J gene: TRBJ2-3
V gene: TRBV7-7
CDR3 protein: ASQRLSTDTQY

J gene: TRBJ1-1
V gene: TRBV15
CDR3 protein: ATSRDYGQNTEAF

J gene: TRBJ2-5
V gene: TRBV20-1
CDR3 protein: SARGVSGGLQETQY

J gene: TRBJ2-1
V gene: TRBV24-1
CDR3 protein: ATSSGTGTYNEQF

J gene: TRBJ2-1
V gene: TRBV6-6
CDR3 protein: TSSYSGDLSNEQF

J gene: TRBJ2-3
V gene: TRBV10-3
CDR3 protein: AINFGLGGTQY

J gene: TRBJ1-6
V gene: TRBV7-9
CDR3 protein: ASSPDAISPLH

J gene: TRBJ1-1
V gene: TRBV20-1
CDR3 protein: SARAWGGNEAF

J gene: TRBJ2-1
V gene: TRBV20-1
CDR3 protein: SAPAVRGDYNEQF

J gene: TRBJ2-7
V gene: TRBV11-2
CDR3 protein: ASSLGGGPWEQY

J gene: TRBJ2-5
V gene: TRBV28
CDR3 protein: ASSHRTQY

J gene: TRBJ2-5
V gene: TRBV2
CDR3 protein: ASREELSPETQY

J gene: TRBJ2-7
V gene: TRBV29-1
CDR3 protein: SVTDSSSYEQY

J gene: TRBJ1-2
V gene: TRBV29-1
CDR3 protein: SVEVQDGPRGYGYT

J gene: TRBJ1-5
V gene: TRBV20-1
CDR3 protein: SAREPGARQPQH

J gene: TRBJ2-7
V gene: TRBV19
CDR3 protein: ASSIWASRRNEQY

J gene: TRBJ2-7
V gene: TRBV9
CDR3 protein: ASSVAPAGDYYEQY

J gene: TRBJ2-1
V gene: TRBV4-1
CDR3 protein: ASSLGPSPYNEQF

J gene: TRBJ2-5
V gene: TRBV14
CDR3 protein: ASSQDWPNQETQY

J gene: TRBJ1-4
V gene: TRBV2
CDR3 protein: ASSERNRLNEKLF

J gene: TRBJ1-1
V gene: TRBV7-2
CDR3 protein: ASSSQVGGTEAF